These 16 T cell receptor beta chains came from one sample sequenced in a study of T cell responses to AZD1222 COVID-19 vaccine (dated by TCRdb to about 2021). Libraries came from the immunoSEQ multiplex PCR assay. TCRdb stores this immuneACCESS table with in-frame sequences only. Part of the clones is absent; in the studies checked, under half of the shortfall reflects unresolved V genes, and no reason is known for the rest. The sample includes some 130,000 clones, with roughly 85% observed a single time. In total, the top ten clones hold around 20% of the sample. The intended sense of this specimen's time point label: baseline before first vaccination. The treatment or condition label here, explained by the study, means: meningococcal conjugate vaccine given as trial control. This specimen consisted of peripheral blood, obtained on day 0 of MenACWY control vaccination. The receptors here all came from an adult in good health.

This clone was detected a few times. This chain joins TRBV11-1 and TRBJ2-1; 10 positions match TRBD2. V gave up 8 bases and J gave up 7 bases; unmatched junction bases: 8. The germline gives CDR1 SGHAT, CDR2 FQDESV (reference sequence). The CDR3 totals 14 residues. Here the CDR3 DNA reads TGTGCCAGCGGGGGGGCTAGCGGGAGTAATGAGCAGTTCTTC. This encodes CASGGASGSNEQFF.

CDR3 residues: CASSVDRGYEQYF. The CDR3 nucleotides read TGTGCCAGTAGTGTGGACAGGGGCTACGAGCAGTACTTC. The gene calls are TRBV19 and TRBJ2-7, with TRBD1 matching 9 bases. The V and J ends lost 5 bases and 3 bases, in that order; junction bases with no gene match: 2. Germline CDR1 is LNHDA and CDR2 is SQIVND (reference sequence). The CDR3 is 13 amino acids.

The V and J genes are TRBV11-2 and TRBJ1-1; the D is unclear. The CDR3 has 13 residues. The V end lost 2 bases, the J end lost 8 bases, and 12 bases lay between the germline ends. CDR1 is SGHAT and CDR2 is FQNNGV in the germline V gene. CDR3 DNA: TGTGCCAGCAGCTTAAGGGTCAGCCGGGAAGCTTTCTTT. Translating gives CASSLRVSREAFF.

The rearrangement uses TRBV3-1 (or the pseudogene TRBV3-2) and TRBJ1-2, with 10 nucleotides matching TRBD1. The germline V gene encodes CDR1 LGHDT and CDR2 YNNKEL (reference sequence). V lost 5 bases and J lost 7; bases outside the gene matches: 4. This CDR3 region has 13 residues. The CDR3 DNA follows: TGTGCCAGCAGCTTCCGGGACAGGGGTGGCTACACCTTC. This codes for CASSFRDRGGYTF.

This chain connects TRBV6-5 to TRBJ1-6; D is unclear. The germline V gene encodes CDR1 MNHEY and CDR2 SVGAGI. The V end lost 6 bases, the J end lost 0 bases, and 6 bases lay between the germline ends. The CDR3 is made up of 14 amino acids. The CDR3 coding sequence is TGTGCCAGCAGGGAGCGCTCCTATAATTCACCCCTCCACTTT. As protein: CASRERSYNSPLHF.

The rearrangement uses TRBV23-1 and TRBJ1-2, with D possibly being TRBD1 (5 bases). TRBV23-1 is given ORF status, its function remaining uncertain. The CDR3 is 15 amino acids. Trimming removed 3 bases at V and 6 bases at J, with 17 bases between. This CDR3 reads CASSHSRGPEDGYTF. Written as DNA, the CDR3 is TGCGCCAGCAGTCATTCCCGGGGCCCAGAAGATGGCTACACCTTC.

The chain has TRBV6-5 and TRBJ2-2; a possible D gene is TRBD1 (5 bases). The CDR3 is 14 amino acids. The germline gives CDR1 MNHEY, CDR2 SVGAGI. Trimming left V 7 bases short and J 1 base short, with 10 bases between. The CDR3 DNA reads TGTGCCAGCATCCTCACAGGGAACACCGGGGAGCTGTTTTTT. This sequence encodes CASILTGNTGELFF.

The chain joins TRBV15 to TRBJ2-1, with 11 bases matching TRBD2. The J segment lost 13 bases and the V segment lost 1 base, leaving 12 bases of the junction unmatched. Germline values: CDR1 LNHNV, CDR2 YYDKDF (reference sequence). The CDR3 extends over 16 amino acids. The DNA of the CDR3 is TGTGCCACCAGCAGAGGAAAAGGACTAGCGGGCGAGGAACAGTTCTTC. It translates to CATSRGKGLAGEEQFF.

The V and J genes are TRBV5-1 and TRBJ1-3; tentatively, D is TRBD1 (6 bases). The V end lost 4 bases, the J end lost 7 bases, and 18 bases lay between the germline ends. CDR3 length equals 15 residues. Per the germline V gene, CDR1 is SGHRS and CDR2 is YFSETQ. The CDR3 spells CASSQQGPEENTIYF. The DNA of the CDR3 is TGCGCCAGCAGCCAACAGGGACCCGAGGAGAACACCATATATTTT. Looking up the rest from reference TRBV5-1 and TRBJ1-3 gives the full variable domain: KAGVTQTPRYLIKTRGQQVTLSCSPISGHRSVSWYQQTPGQGLQFLFEYFSETQRNKGNFPGRFSGRQFSNSRSEMNVSTLELGDSALYLCASSQQGPEENTIYFGEGSWLTVV.

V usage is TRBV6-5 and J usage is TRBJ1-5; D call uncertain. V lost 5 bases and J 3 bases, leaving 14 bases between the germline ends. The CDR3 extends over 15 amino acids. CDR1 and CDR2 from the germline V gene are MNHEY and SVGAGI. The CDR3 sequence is CASSLVRADNQPQHF. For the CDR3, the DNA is TGTGCCAGCAGTCTTGTAAGGGCAGACAATCAGCCCCAGCATTTT.

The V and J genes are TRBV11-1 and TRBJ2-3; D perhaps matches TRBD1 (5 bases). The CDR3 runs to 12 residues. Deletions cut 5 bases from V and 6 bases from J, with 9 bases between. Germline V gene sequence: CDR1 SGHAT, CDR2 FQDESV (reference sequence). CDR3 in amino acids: CASSPGFDTQYF. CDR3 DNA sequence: TGTGCCAGCAGCCCAGGGTTCGATACGCAGTATTTT.

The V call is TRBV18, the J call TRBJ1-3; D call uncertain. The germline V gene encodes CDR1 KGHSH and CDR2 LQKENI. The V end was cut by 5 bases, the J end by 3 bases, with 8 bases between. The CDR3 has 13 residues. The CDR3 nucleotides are TGTGCCAGCTCAGTAGACGGTGGAAACACCATATATTTT. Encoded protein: CASSVDGGNTIYF.

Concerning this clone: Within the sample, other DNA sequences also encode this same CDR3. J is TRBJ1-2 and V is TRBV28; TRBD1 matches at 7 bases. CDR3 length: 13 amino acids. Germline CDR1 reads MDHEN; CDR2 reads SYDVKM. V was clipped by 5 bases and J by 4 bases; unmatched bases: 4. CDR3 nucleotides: TGTGCCAGCAGTCCTACAGGGGTCTATGGCTACACCTTC. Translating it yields CASSPTGVYGYTF.

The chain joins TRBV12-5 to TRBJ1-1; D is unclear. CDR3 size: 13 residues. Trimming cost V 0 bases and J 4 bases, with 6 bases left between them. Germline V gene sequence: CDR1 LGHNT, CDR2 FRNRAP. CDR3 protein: CASGLVEGTEAFF. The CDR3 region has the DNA TGTGCTAGTGGTTTGGTAGAGGGCACTGAAGCTTTCTTT. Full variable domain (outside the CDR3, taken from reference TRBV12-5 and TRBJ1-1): DARVTQTPRHKVTEMGQEVTMRCQPILGHNTVFWYRQTMMQGLELLAYFRNRAPLDDSGMPKDRFSAEMPDATLATLKIQPSEPRDSAVYFCASGLVEGTEAFFGQGTRLTVV.

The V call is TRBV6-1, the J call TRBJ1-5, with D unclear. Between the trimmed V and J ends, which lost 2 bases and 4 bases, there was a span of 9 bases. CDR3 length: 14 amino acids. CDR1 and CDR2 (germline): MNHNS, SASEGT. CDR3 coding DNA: TGTGCCAGCAGTGAAAGGACGAGAAATCAGCCCCAGCATTTT. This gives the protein CASSERTRNQPQHF.

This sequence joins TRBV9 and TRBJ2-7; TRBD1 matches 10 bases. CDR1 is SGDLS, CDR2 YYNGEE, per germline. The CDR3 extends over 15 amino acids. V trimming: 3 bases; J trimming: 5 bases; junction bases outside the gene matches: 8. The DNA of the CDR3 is TGTGCCAGCAGCGCCGCCGGGACAGGGGTAAACGAGCAGTACTTC. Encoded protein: CASSAAGTGVNEQYF.